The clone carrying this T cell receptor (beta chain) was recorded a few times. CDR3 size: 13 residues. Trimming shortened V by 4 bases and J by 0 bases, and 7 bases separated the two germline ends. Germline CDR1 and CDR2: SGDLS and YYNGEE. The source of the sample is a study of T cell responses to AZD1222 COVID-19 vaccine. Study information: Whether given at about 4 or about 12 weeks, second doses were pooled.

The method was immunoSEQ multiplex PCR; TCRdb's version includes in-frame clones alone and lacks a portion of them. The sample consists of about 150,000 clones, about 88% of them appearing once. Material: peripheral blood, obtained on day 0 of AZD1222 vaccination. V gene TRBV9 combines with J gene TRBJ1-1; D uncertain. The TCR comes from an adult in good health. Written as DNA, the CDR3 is TGTGCCAGCAGCCCCCGTGTGAACACTGAAGCTTTCTTT. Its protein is CASSPRVNTEAFF.